One and the same sample provided the 8 T cell receptor beta chains below, sequenced in a study of blood T cells in healthy people across ages. Sample-barcoded 5' priming and a J-beta primer mix drove a second PCR of 7 to 11 cycles. Each CDR3 protein is one row after TCRdb ran MiXCR on the 5' RACE reads. The sample gives approximately 760,000 distinct CDR3 sequences, around 25% of which show up once; 9.4% is in the top ten. These sequences were also reported in another study, on T cells of mothers and their children.

The material sequenced was blood. The receptors come from a boy between 10 and 17 years old in good health.

This chain uses TRBV4-3 with TRBJ1-1; the match to TRBD1 covers 7 bases. CDR1 and CDR2 (germline): LGHNA, YSLEER. CDR3 length: 14 amino acids. V was pared by 0 bases and J by 3 bases, with 1 base of the junction left unmatched. For the CDR3, the DNA is TGCGCCAGCAGCCAAGACAGGGGGTACACTGAAGCTTTCTTT. Translation gives CASSQDRGYTEAFF.

V and J are TRBV4-1 and TRBJ1-4; possible D gene TRBD1, 6 bases. V lost 6 bases to trimming and J lost 2 bases, with 16 bases between them. From germline, CDR1 is MGHRA and CDR2 YSYEKL. CDR3 length: 16 amino acids. Here the CDR3 DNA reads TGCGCCAGCAGACAGGGAAAAGGAGGCACTAATGAAAAACTGTTTTTT. It encodes CASRQGKGGTNEKLFF.

The chain uses TRBV27 and TRBJ2-5; 7 positions match TRBD2. This CDR3 has 15 amino acids. Per germline, CDR1 MNHEY and CDR2 SMNVEV (reference sequence). Trimming at V came to 5 bases and at J to 5 bases, leaving 11 bases not matched to a gene. CDR3 sequence: CASSPLWGEGETQYF. DNA for the CDR3: TGTGCCAGCAGTCCATTATGGGGGGAGGGGGAGACCCAGTACTTC.

The sample holds a few counts of this clonotype. The chain links TRBV3-1 to TRBJ2-7; the D is unclear. V was pared by 0 bases and J by 7 bases, with 10 bases between. CDR3 length: 13 amino acids. Germline V gives CDR1 LGHDT, CDR2 YNNKEL (reference sequence). Here the CDR3 reads CASSQDRVGEQYF. CDR3 DNA sequence: TGTGCCAGCAGCCAAGATCGGGTCGGAGAGCAGTACTTC.

This clonotype was counted only a few times. This chain connects TRBV29-1 to TRBJ1-2; no clear D. The CDR3 extends over 13 amino acids. Germline V gene lookup returns CDR1 SQVTM and CDR2 ANQGSEA. Trimming left V 3 bases short and J 6 bases short, with 14 bases between. In DNA form, the CDR3 reads TGCAGCGTTGATAGGATAGGGAATGATGGCTACACCTTC. It translates to CSVDRIGNDGYTF.

V gene TRBV29-1 combines with J gene TRBJ2-7; D is uncertain. CDR1 SQVTM and CDR2 ANQGSEA come from the germline V gene. V lost 2 bases to trimming and J lost 0 bases, with 20 bases between them. There are 17 residues in the CDR3. CDR3 amino acids: CSVELESTVVSSYEQYF. The CDR3 nucleotides are TGCAGCGTTGAACTCGAAAGTACGGTCGTAAGCTCCTACGAGCAGTACTTC.

The gene calls are TRBV6-1 and TRBJ1-2; possible D gene TRBD1, 5 bases. V was cut by 5 bases and J by 4 bases, with 17 bases left in between. The germline V gene has CDR1 MNHNS and CDR2 SASEGT. This CDR3 is 15 amino acids long. The CDR3 sequence is CASSNSGGVVYGYTF. As DNA, the CDR3 is TGTGCCAGCAGTAATTCAGGAGGGGTGGTCTATGGCTACACCTTC.

The chain uses TRBV6-6 and TRBJ1-4, with a tentative D call TRBD1 (5 bases). This CDR3 comprises 13 residues. CDR1 is MNHNY, CDR2 SVGAGI, per germline (reference sequence). Trimming shortened V by 4 bases and J by 7 bases, and 10 bases separated the two germline ends. The CDR3 here is CASSWGLVEKLFF. The DNA of the CDR3 is TGTGCCAGCAGTTGGGGACTGGTTGAAAAACTGTTTTTT.